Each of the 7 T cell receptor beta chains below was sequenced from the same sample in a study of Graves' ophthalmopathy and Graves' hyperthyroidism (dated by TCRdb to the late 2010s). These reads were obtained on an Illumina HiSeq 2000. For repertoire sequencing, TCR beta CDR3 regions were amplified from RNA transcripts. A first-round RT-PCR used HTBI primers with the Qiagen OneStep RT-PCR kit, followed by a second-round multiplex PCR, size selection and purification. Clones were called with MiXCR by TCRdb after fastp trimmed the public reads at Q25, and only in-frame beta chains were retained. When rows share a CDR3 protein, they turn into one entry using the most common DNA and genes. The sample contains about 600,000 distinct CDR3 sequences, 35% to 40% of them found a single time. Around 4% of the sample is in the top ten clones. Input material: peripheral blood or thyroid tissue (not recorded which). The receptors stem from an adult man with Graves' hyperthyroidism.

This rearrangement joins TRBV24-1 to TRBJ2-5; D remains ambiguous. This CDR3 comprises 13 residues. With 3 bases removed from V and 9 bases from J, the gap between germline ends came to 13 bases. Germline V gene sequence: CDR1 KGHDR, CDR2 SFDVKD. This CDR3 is CATSDGDFQPQYF. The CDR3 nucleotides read TGTGCCACCAGTGATGGGGATTTTCAGCCCCAGTACTTC.

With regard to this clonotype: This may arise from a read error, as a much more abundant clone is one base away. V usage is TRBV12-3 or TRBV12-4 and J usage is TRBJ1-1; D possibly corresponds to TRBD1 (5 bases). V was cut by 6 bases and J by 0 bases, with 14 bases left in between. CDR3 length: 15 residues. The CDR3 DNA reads TGTGCCAGCAGAAACGTCAGGGAGCTGAACACTGAAGCTTTCTTT. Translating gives CASRNVRELNTEAFF.

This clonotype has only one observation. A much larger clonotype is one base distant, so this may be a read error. DNA for the CDR3: TGTGCCAGCAGCGTAGGAGTTTCCTACGAGCAGTACTTC. As protein: CASSVGVSYEQYF. This chain links TRBV7-9 with TRBJ2-7; the D is unclear. The CDR3 is 13 residues long. The germline CDR1 and CDR2 sequences are SEHNR and FQNEAQ (reference sequence). The V and J ends lost 5 bases and 1 base respectively, with 9 bases between them. The whole variable domain, filled in from reference TRBV7-9 and TRBJ2-7, reads DTGVSQNPRHKITKRGQNVTFRCDPISEHNRLYWYRQTLGQGPEFLTYFQNEAQLEKSRLLSDRFSAERPKGSFSTLEIQRTEQGDSAMYLCASSVGVSYEQYFGPGTRLTVT.

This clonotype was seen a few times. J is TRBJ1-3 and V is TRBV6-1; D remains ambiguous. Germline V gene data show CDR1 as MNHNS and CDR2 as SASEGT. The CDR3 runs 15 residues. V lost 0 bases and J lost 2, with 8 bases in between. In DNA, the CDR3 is TGTGCCAGCAGTGAAGCTTGGAGCCCTGGAAACACCATATATTTT. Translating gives CASSEAWSPGNTIYF.

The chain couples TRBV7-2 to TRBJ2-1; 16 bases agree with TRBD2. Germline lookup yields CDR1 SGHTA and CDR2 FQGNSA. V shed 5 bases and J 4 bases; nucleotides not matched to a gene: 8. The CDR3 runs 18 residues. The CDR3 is CASSPPGLAGGGYNEQFF. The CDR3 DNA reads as TGTGCCAGCAGCCCCCCGGGACTAGCGGGAGGGGGGTACAATGAGCAGTTCTTC.

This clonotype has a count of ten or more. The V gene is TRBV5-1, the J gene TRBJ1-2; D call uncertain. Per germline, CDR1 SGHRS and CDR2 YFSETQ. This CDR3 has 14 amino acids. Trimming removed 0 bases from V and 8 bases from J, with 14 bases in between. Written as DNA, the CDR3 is TGCGCCAGCAGCTTGGCAGGCAGCATTGAAGGCTACACCTTC. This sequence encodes CASSLAGSIEGYTF.

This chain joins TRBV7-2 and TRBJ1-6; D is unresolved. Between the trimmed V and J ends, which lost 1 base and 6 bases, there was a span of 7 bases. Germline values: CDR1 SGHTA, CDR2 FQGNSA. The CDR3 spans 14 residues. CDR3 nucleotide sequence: TGTGCCAGCAGCTTAGAAGCAACTAATTCACCCCTCCACTTT. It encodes CASSLEATNSPLHF.